One and the same sample provided the 19 T cell receptor beta chains below, sequenced in a study of regulatory T cells in long-lasting Graves disease. Described time point: persistent/refractory GD, antithyroid drugs over 5 years with positive TRAb. PBMC-extracted RNA yielded the TCR library. To make TCR beta libraries, researchers used iRepertoire HTBI primers and Arm-PCR of CDR3 regions. TCRdb recomputed calls from the multiplex PCR reads with MiXCR, one row per CDR3 protein. Found here are a few hundred thousand distinct CDR3 sequences, about a quarter of them singletons; the top ten hold around 24%. Sequencing used peripheral blood mononuclear cells (PBMCs), obtained when the disease was refractory, from a patient treated with antithyroid drugs. These receptors were taken from a female donor with Graves disease.

In this sample, this clonotype turned up many times. J is TRBJ2-5 and V is TRBV27, with no clear D. The germline V gene encodes CDR1 MNHEY and CDR2 SMNVEV (reference sequence). CDR3 length: 14 amino acids. V was trimmed by 0 bases and J by 4 bases, leaving 9 bases between them. The CDR3 DNA is TGTGCCAGCAGTTTATCCCCGAACGCAGAGACCCAGTACTTC. This sequence encodes CASSLSPNAETQYF.

The V call is TRBV3-1, the J call TRBJ2-5, with D perhaps assigned TRBD1 or TRBD2 (6 bases each). The ends were cut back, 4 bases at V and 4 bases at J, with 28 bases in the middle. Germline V lookup: CDR1 LGHDT, CDR2 YNNKEL (reference sequence). The length of the CDR3 is 19 residues. The CDR3 nucleotides are TGTGCCAGCAGCCCCAGCAATCGACTAGAGGGGGGTAACGTAGAGACCCAGTACTTC. This encodes CASSPSNRLEGGNVETQYF.

This clonotype has more than one count but fewer than ten. V and J are TRBV7-9 and TRBJ1-2; 7 bases match TRBD1. In germline, CDR1 is SEHNR, CDR2 FQNEAQ (reference sequence). This CDR3 has 16 amino acids. Trimming removed 0 bases from V and 4 bases from J; junction bases left unmatched: 8. CDR3 DNA: TGTGCCAGCAGCTTAGCCGGGGGACAGCAACTCTATGGCTACACCTTC. Translation: CASSLAGGQQLYGYTF. Together with reference TRBV7-9 and TRBJ1-2, the CDR3 gives the full variable domain: DTGVSQNPRHKITKRGQNVTFRCDPISEHNRLYWYRQTLGQGPEFLTYFQNEAQLEKSRLLSDRFSAERPKGSFSTLEIQRTEQGDSAMYLCASSLAGGQQLYGYTFGSGTRLTVV.

The count of this clonotype is one. The rearrangement links TRBV28 to TRBJ2-7; no reliable D call. V lost 8 bases and J 6 bases, leaving 11 bases between the germline ends. The germline V gene encodes CDR1 MDHEN and CDR2 SYDVKM. The CDR3 contains 11 residues. Written as DNA, the CDR3 is TGTGCCAGCGAAAAACAGCGCGAGCAGTACTTC. Encoded protein: CASEKQREQYF.

This clonotype was found many times. The gene calls are TRBV28 and TRBJ1-2; 7 nucleotides agree with TRBD1. V was pared by 7 bases and J by 8 bases, with 16 bases of the junction left unmatched. Germline V gene lookup returns CDR1 MDHEN and CDR2 SYDVKM. CDR3 length equals 15 residues. CDR3 DNA sequence: TGTGCCAGCACCTTGGACAGGTTTGGGTTAGAGGGCTACACCTTC. This translates into CASTLDRFGLEGYTF.

This clonotype was counted ten times or more. The V and J genes are TRBV28 and TRBJ2-2; D is perhaps TRBD1 or TRBD2 (5 bases each). From germline, CDR1 is MDHEN and CDR2 SYDVKM. This CDR3 contains 14 residues. Trimming shortened V by 7 bases and J by 7 bases, and 16 bases separated the two germline ends. This CDR3 reads CASKDGGQGGELFF. As DNA, the CDR3 is TGTGCCAGCAAGGACGGAGGTCAGGGCGGGGAGCTGTTTTTT.

This clonotype has ten or more counts. The chain couples TRBV19 to TRBJ1-2; 7 bases are a match to TRBD1. The germline gives CDR1 LNHDA, CDR2 SQIVND (reference sequence). The CDR3 loop spans 13 amino acids. The J segment lost 3 bases and the V segment lost 5 bases, leaving 3 bases of the junction unmatched. The CDR3 sequence is CASSEGGYYGYTF. CDR3 coding DNA: TGTGCCAGTAGTGAAGGGGGCTACTATGGCTACACCTTC.

The CDR3 loop is CASSQYGTGVHEQYF. CDR3 coding DNA: TGTGCCAGCAGTCAGTACGGGACAGGGGTTCACGAGCAGTACTTC. This sequence joins TRBV6-1 and TRBJ2-7, with 10 nucleotides matching TRBD1. V lost 5 bases to trimming and J lost 5 bases; unmatched junction nucleotides: 9. This CDR3 has 15 residues. CDR1 is MNHNS and CDR2 is SASEGT in the germline V gene.

Only a few counts were recorded for this clonotype. The J gene is TRBJ2-2, the V gene TRBV5-1, with unresolved D. Between the trimmed V and J ends, which lost 5 bases and 6 bases, there was a span of 5 bases. CDR1 is SGHRS and CDR2 is YFSETQ in the germline V gene. This CDR3 comprises 11 residues. CDR3 in DNA: TGCGCCAGCAGAGGGTCCGGGGAGCTGTTTTTT. Its protein is CASRGSGELFF.

The CDR3 region is CASRYDRSQISGNTIYF. DNA for the CDR3: TGTGCCAGCAGATACGACAGGTCTCAAATCTCTGGAAACACCATATATTTT. This chain uses TRBV6-2 or TRBV6-3 with TRBJ1-3, with TRBD1 as a possible D gene (6 bases). The CDR3 loop spans 17 amino acids. Germline loops: CDR1 MNHEY, CDR2 SVGEGT. V was clipped by 6 bases and J by 0 bases, with 18 bases between them.

The V gene is TRBV19, the J gene TRBJ2-7, with TRBD1 matching 9 bases. The V and J ends lost 4 bases and 5 bases, in that order; junction bases with no gene match: 12. CDR3 length: 16 amino acids. Germline CDR1 is LNHDA and CDR2 is SQIVND (reference sequence). The CDR3 spells CASSTYSGTGFNEQYF. The CDR3 DNA reads TGTGCCAGTAGTACCTACTCCGGGACAGGGTTCAACGAGCAGTACTTC.

The chain employs TRBV4-1 and TRBJ1-1, with D possibly TRBD1 on 6 matching bases. The CDR3 runs to 17 residues. Germline CDR1 MGHRA, CDR2 YSYEKL. Trimming removed 4 bases at V and 2 bases at J, with 20 bases between. CDR3 protein: CASSPLDSPPANTEAFF. CDR3 coding DNA: TGCGCCAGCAGCCCGTTGGACAGCCCACCCGCCAACACTGAAGCTTTCTTT.

This chain uses TRBV5-1 with TRBJ2-5; tentatively, D is TRBD2 (5 bases). Germline V lookup: CDR1 SGHRS, CDR2 YFSETQ. The V gene lost 0 bases and the J gene lost 4 bases, with 10 bases spanning the gap. The CDR3 length is 14 residues. CDR3 nucleotides: TGCGCCAGCAGCTTGGTCAAAGGAGGAGAGACCCAGTACTTC. It yields the protein CASSLVKGGETQYF. Supplemented by reference TRBV5-1 and TRBJ2-5, the full variable domain reads KAGVTQTPRYLIKTRGQQVTLSCSPISGHRSVSWYQQTPGQGLQFLFEYFSETQRNKGNFPGRFSGRQFSNSRSEMNVSTLELGDSALYLCASSLVKGGETQYFGPGTRLLVL.

V usage is TRBV19 and J usage is TRBJ2-1, with 7 bases fitting TRBD1. This CDR3 comprises 14 residues. V trimming: 5 bases; J trimming: 5 bases; junction bases outside the gene matches: 6. CDR1 is LNHDA and CDR2 is SQIVND in the germline V gene (reference sequence). CDR3 sequence: CASSPTGINNEQFF. The DNA for the CDR3 is TGTGCCAGTAGTCCGACAGGGATAAACAATGAGCAGTTCTTC. The whole variable domain, remainder taken from reference TRBV19 and TRBJ2-1, is DGGITQSPKYLFRKEGQNVTLSCEQNLNHDAMYWYRQDPGQGLRLIYYSQIVNDFQKGDIAEGYSVSREKKESFPLTVTSAQKNPTAFYLCASSPTGINNEQFFGPGTRLTVL.

At least ten counts were recorded for this clonotype. This chain uses TRBV2 with TRBJ2-7, with 14 bases fitting TRBD2. Germline assignment: CDR1 SNHLY and CDR2 FYNNEI. This CDR3 has 19 amino acids. V lost 6 bases and J lost 6; bases outside the gene matches: 19. CDR3 sequence reads: CASSDYSVGRGTSGGEQYF. DNA of the CDR3: TGTGCCAGCAGCGATTATTCGGTGGGGAGAGGGACTAGCGGGGGCGAGCAGTACTTC.

This clonotype was observed a few times. V gene TRBV12-3 or TRBV12-4 combines with J gene TRBJ1-3, with unresolved D. V was shortened by 3 bases and J by 8 bases, with 8 bases between the two germline ends. The CDR3 loop spans 12 amino acids. The CDR3 sequence is CASSLLVHTIYF. The CDR3 DNA is TGTGCCAGCAGTTTGTTAGTACACACCATATATTTT.

As for this clonotype: With a far larger clone one base away, a read error is the likely cause. The V and J genes are TRBV12-3 or TRBV12-4 and TRBJ2-4; 7 bases fit TRBD2. The CDR3 totals 14 residues. The CDR3 here is CASSLGGAKSIQYF. The DNA of the CDR3 is TGTGCCAGCAGTTTGGGAGGGGCCAAAAGCATTCAGTACTTC.

The chain employs TRBV30 and TRBJ1-1; 7 positions match TRBD1. This CDR3 has 16 amino acids. With V trimmed by 5 bases and J by 0 bases, 12 bases remained unmatched. Germline assignment: CDR1 GTSNPN and CDR2 SVGIG (reference sequence). The CDR3 sequence: CAWQFRGRGMNTEAFF. CDR3 bases: TGTGCCTGGCAGTTTAGGGGGCGCGGGATGAACACTGAAGCTTTCTTT.

At least ten counts were recorded for this clonotype. V and J are TRBV7-2 and TRBJ2-5; 8 bases are a match to TRBD2. This CDR3 spans 15 amino acids. Germline CDR1 is SGHTA and CDR2 is FQGNSA. Trimming cost V 7 bases and J 5 bases; bases outside gene matches: 12. In DNA, the CDR3 is TGTGCCAGCACCGCGACTAGCGCAAGAGGGGAGACCCAGTACTTC. This translates into CASTATSARGETQYF. Full variable domain (missing parts from reference TRBV7-2 and TRBJ2-5): GAGVSQSPSNKVTEKGKDVELRCDPISGHTALYWYRQSLGQGLEFLIYFQGNSAPDKSGLPSDRFSAERTGGSVSTLTIQRTQQEDSAVYLCASTATSARGETQYFGPGTRLLVL.